This TCR beta chain was found in a study of early stage breast cancer tumors. The data were produced by immunoSEQ multiplex PCR, yet TCRdb's version contains in-frame clones alone and is incomplete. The table records about 11,000 clones, about 73% of them present only once. This clone is labeled medium-sized. CDR3 size: 13 residues. Germline lookup yields CDR1 WSHSY and CDR2 SAAADI. The germline V and J ends were trimmed by 2 bases and 2 bases, with 6 bases remaining between them. The chain recombines TRBV10-2 with TRBJ1-2; D remains unclear. The sequenced sample consisted of breast tumor tissue. This TCR came from a person in their 40s with breast cancer. The CDR3 spells CASSEEGNYGYTF. For the CDR3, the DNA is TGCGCCAGCAGTGAGGAGGGAAACTATGGCTACACCTTC.